Below are 22 T cell receptor beta chains sequenced from a single sample in a study of vaccination and CD4 T cells after COVID-19. TCRdb passed the PCR reads through MiXCR, listing each CDR3 protein once. The data show 15,000 to 20,000 distinct CDR3 sequences, 50% to 65% seen once. The sequencing used CD4+ T cells from blood, collected after SARS-CoV-2 vaccination. These TCRs come from a human donor who had recovered from COVID-19.

Only a few counts were recorded for this clonotype. V gene TRBV28 combines with J gene TRBJ1-2; D call uncertain. Germline lookup yields CDR1 MDHEN and CDR2 SYDVKM. The length of the CDR3 is 12 residues. V dropped 6 bases and J dropped 7 bases, with 12 bases sitting between them. In nucleotides, the CDR3 is TGTGCCAGCAGCCGCACTCTGGGTGGCTACACCTTC. It translates to CASSRTLGGYTF.

This chain connects TRBV6-1 to TRBJ2-1; D is unresolved. Between the trimmed V and J ends, which lost 3 bases and 0 bases, there was a span of 6 bases. Germline values: CDR1 MNHNS, CDR2 SASEGT. The CDR3 runs 14 residues. CDR3 sequence: CASSDTFSYNEQFF. DNA of the CDR3: TGTGCCAGCAGTGACACCTTCTCCTACAATGAGCAGTTCTTC.

This clonotype was observed a handful of times. This rearrangement joins TRBV20-1 to TRBJ1-5; 7 nucleotides line up with TRBD1. V gave up 6 bases and J gave up 0 bases; unmatched junction bases: 8. This CDR3 has 15 residues. The germline V gene has CDR1 DFQATT and CDR2 SNEGSKA (reference sequence). CDR3: CSATGTADSNQPQHF. CDR3 DNA sequence: TGCAGTGCCACTGGGACAGCCGATAGCAATCAGCCCCAGCATTTT.

The chain joins TRBV4-2 to TRBJ1-6; D unresolved. This CDR3 is built from 17 residues. V gave up 1 base and J gave up 0 bases, with 10 bases separating them. The germline V gene encodes CDR1 LGHNA and CDR2 YNFKEQ. CDR3 amino acids: CASSQGSSSSYNSPLHF. In DNA, the CDR3 is TGTGCCAGCAGCCAAGGATCTAGTAGCTCCTATAATTCACCCCTCCACTTT.

About this clonotype itself: One end of the junction fails to match germline, which may point to a read error. The CDR3 DNA reads TGTGCCAGCAGCCGGGGGCGCGGGTACCAAGAGGCCCAGTACTTC. Protein: CASSRGRGYQEAQYF. The chain couples TRBV2 to TRBJ2-5; D is perhaps TRBD1 or TRBD2 (6 bases each). The CDR3 is 15 amino acids. The germline CDR1 and CDR2 sequences are SNHLY and FYNNEI. The variable domain in full, with the rest retrieved from reference TRBV2 and TRBJ2-5, is EPEVTQTPSHQVTQMGQEVILRCVPISNHLYFYWYRQILGQKVEFLVSFYNNEISEKSEIFDDQFSVERPDGSNFTLKIRSTKLEDSAMYFCASSRGRGYQEAQYFGPGTRLLVL.

V gene TRBV19 combines with J gene TRBJ2-7; D might be TRBD1 (6 bases). The V gene lost 6 bases and the J gene lost 2 bases, with 14 bases spanning the gap. Germline V CDR1 and CDR2: LNHDA, SQIVND (reference sequence). The CDR3 is 14 residues long. The CDR3 is CASRNRDGAYEQYF. CDR3 coding DNA: TGTGCCAGTAGGAACAGGGATGGGGCCTACGAGCAGTACTTC. Looking up the rest from reference TRBV19 and TRBJ2-7 gives the full variable domain: DGGITQSPKYLFRKEGQNVTLSCEQNLNHDAMYWYRQDPGQGLRLIYYSQIVNDFQKGDIAEGYSVSREKKESFPLTVTSAQKNPTAFYLCASRNRDGAYEQYFGPGTRLTVT.

This clonotype was seen a single time. J is TRBJ2-5 and V is TRBV2, with TRBD2 matching over 7 bases. The CDR3 covers 14 residues. V was clipped by 4 bases and J by 0 bases; unmatched bases: 2. CDR1 is SNHLY, CDR2 FYNNEI, per germline. DNA for the CDR3: TGTGCCAGCAGTGCCGGGACTAACCAAGAGACCCAGTACTTC. Translated, it gives CASSAGTNQETQYF.

This rearrangement joins TRBV20-1 to TRBJ1-3; TRBD1 matches at 8 bases. With V trimmed by 6 bases and J by 3 bases, 4 bases remained unmatched. Germline V gives CDR1 DFQATT, CDR2 SNEGSKA (reference sequence). This CDR3 contains 13 residues. Written as DNA, the CDR3 is TGCAGTGCCAGCAGGGGGCTTGGAAACACCATATATTTT. It specifies CSASRGLGNTIYF.

The V and J genes are TRBV28 and TRBJ1-6; D unclear. CDR3 size: 14 residues. The V gene's germline CDR1 is MDHEN and CDR2 SYDVKM. Trimming pared 8 bases from V and 8 bases from J, leaving 16 bases between. The CDR3 coding sequence is TGTGCCAGCGGATCGACTGGGTGGCATTCACCCCTCCACTTT. Its translation: CASGSTGWHSPLHF.

The V gene is TRBV7-3, the J gene TRBJ2-7; 9 nucleotides agree with TRBD2. V lost 5 bases and J lost 4; bases outside the gene matches: 3. This CDR3 contains 13 residues. Germline V CDR1 and CDR2: SGHTA, FQGTGA. The CDR3 loop is CASSLGLAYEQYF. The DNA of the CDR3 is TGTGCCAGCAGCCTCGGACTAGCGTACGAGCAGTACTTC.

The chain joins TRBV20-1 to TRBJ2-2; D unclear. In germline, CDR1 is DFQATT, CDR2 SNEGSKA (reference sequence). The CDR3 spans 13 residues. V was pared by 5 bases and J by 4 bases, with 11 bases between. DNA of the CDR3: TGCAGTGCTCCGGTGGGCAGCACCGGGGAGCTGTTTTTT. This translates into CSAPVGSTGELFF.

The chain is built from TRBV2 and TRBJ1-5; D is unresolved. Looked up from germline, CDR1 is SNHLY and CDR2 is FYNNEI. This CDR3 contains 14 residues. V was pared by 8 bases and J by 0 bases, with 11 bases between. As DNA, the CDR3 is TGTGCCAGCTCAAACGGGGATAGCAATCAGCCCCAGCATTTT. It encodes CASSNGDSNQPQHF.

The J gene is TRBJ2-2, the V gene TRBV7-8; no clear D. CDR1 SGHVS and CDR2 FQNEAQ come from the germline V gene. Trimming pared 6 bases from V and 1 base from J, leaving 6 bases between. The CDR3 is made up of 13 amino acids. CDR3 amino acids: CASRYLNTGELFF. The CDR3 coding sequence is TGTGCCAGCAGGTACTTGAACACCGGGGAGCTGTTTTTT.

The chain links TRBV19 to TRBJ2-3, with TRBD2 identical over 8 bases. This CDR3 spans 14 amino acids. The germline gives CDR1 LNHDA, CDR2 SQIVND (reference sequence). Trimming at V came to 3 bases and at J to 4 bases, leaving 3 bases not matched to a gene. The CDR3 loop reads CASSIGAGADTQYF. CDR3 sequence (DNA): TGTGCCAGTAGTATTGGAGCGGGAGCAGATACGCAGTATTTT.

This chain uses TRBV10-1 with TRBJ2-3, with 7 bases that match TRBD2. The germline V gene has CDR1 WNHNN and CDR2 SYGVQD (reference sequence). Unmatched junction bases numbered 11, after V lost 9 bases and J lost 5 bases. The CDR3 totals 14 residues. The CDR3 coding sequence is TGCGCCAGGTCCCCCCTGACTAGCCTAGATACGCAGTATTTT. It codes for CARSPLTSLDTQYF.

This clonotype showed up just a few times. The rearrangement joins TRBV28 to TRBJ1-5; 8 bases map to TRBD1. The length of the CDR3 is 15 residues. V lost 5 bases to trimming and J lost 5 bases; unmatched junction nucleotides: 8. Germline-derived CDR1 and CDR2 are MDHEN and SYDVKM. This CDR3 reads CASSPSGGLDQPQHF. The CDR3 coding sequence is TGTGCCAGCAGTCCATCAGGGGGCCTAGATCAGCCCCAGCATTTT.

V and J are TRBV2 and TRBJ1-4; D not resolved. Trimming stripped 6 bases from V and 8 bases from J, with 10 bases between. CDR1 is SNHLY, CDR2 FYNNEI, per germline. The CDR3 spans 12 residues. CDR3 residues: CASRRDQEKLFF. The DNA for the CDR3 is TGTGCCAGCAGGAGGGATCAGGAAAAACTGTTTTTT. Using reference TRBV2 and TRBJ1-4 for the parts outside the CDR3, the full variable domain is EPEVTQTPSHQVTQMGQEVILRCVPISNHLYFYWYRQILGQKVEFLVSFYNNEISEKSEIFDDQFSVERPDGSNFTLKIRSTKLEDSAMYFCASRRDQEKLFFGSGTQLSVL.

The chain links TRBV19 to TRBJ2-3; 8 bases line up with TRBD2. The CDR3 contains 17 residues. Germline CDR1 reads LNHDA; CDR2 reads SQIVND (reference sequence). The trim removed 6 bases at V and 5 bases at J, leaving 16 bases unmatched. The CDR3 loop reads CASRPWGAGDYVDTQYF. The CDR3 nucleotides read TGTGCCAGTAGGCCCTGGGGAGCGGGAGATTATGTAGATACGCAGTATTTT.

The rearrangement uses TRBV12-3 or TRBV12-4 and TRBJ2-5, with D possibly matching TRBD2 (6 bases). The CDR3 has 14 amino acids. V dropped 3 bases and J dropped 1 base, with 9 bases sitting between them. The CDR3 spells CASSFRGIQETQYF. The CDR3 DNA is TGTGCCAGCAGTTTCCGCGGGATCCAAGAGACCCAGTACTTC.

This chain connects TRBV19 to TRBJ2-5; the match to TRBD2 covers 10 bases. Germline CDR1 LNHDA, CDR2 SQIVND (reference sequence). J lost 2 bases, V lost 6 bases, and 3 bases had no gene match. This CDR3 is 14 amino acids long. CDR3 region: CASSALAGQETQYF. The CDR3 region has the DNA TGTGCCAGTAGCGCACTAGCGGGACAAGAGACCCAGTACTTC. Supplemented by reference TRBV19 and TRBJ2-5, the full variable domain reads DGGITQSPKYLFRKEGQNVTLSCEQNLNHDAMYWYRQDPGQGLRLIYYSQIVNDFQKGDIAEGYSVSREKKESFPLTVTSAQKNPTAFYLCASSALAGQETQYFGPGTRLLVL.

The chain combines TRBV7-8 with TRBJ2-3; D call uncertain. The CDR3 length is 16 residues. With 2 bases removed from V and 0 bases from J, the gap between germline ends came to 12 bases. CDR1 and CDR2 (germline): SGHVS, FQNEAQ. In DNA form, the CDR3 reads TGTGCCAGCAGCTTATACATTCCGGGTAGCACAGATACGCAGTATTTT. This encodes CASSLYIPGSTDTQYF. The entire variable domain, with the rest obtained from reference TRBV7-8 and TRBJ2-3, is as follows: GAGVSQSPRYKVAKRGQDVALRCDPISGHVSLFWYQQALGQGPEFLTYFQNEAQLDKSGLPSDRFFAERPEGSVSTLKIQRTQQEDSAVYLCASSLYIPGSTDTQYFGPGTRLTVL.

This clonotype was counted only a few times. The chain couples TRBV24-1 to TRBJ1-5; D gene ambiguous. The V end lost 3 bases, the J end lost 6 bases, and 11 bases lay between the germline ends. The CDR3 is 14 amino acids. From germline, CDR1 is KGHDR and CDR2 SFDVKD. The CDR3 nucleotides are TGTGCCACCAGTGATGTGAGGGTTGGTCAGCCCCAGCATTTT. Residues: CATSDVRVGQPQHF.